This T cell receptor (beta chain) was profiled in a study of shared clonotypes between healthy human individuals. Produced via immunoSEQ multiplex PCR; TCRdb's table is partial and in-frame only. This sample has 2.3 million or so clones, with roughly 93% found just once. The germline CDR1 and CDR2 sequences are ENHRY and SYGVKD. Trimming cost V 3 bases and J 8 bases, with 10 bases left between them. The CDR3 totals 13 residues. The rearrangement uses TRBV10-3 and TRBJ1-4; unclear D gene. The receptor's source is a man between 18 and 35 years old in good health. Some clones in this sample may be carry-over from other donors' samples. Input material: naive CD4+ T cells from PBMCs. Noted subset: CD45RA+ positively selected. The CDR3 bases are TGTGCCATCAGTGACGGATTGGGCGAAAAACTGTTTTTT. Protein sequence: CAISDGLGEKLFF.